Each of the 15 T cell receptor beta chains below was sequenced from the same sample in a study of T cell responses to AZD1222 COVID-19 vaccine. Generated by immunoSEQ multiplex PCR, the TCRdb table keeps only in-frame clones and is missing some. The table has approximately 120,000 clones, around 92% seen once. The sample consisted of peripheral blood, taken on day 0 of AZD1222 vaccination. The receptors shown here come from an adult in good health.

The V gene is TRBV3-1 (or the pseudogene TRBV3-2), the J gene TRBJ2-1; D ambiguous. Germline lookup yields CDR1 LGHDT and CDR2 YNNKEL (reference sequence). CDR3 length: 16 residues. The V end was cut by 5 bases, the J end by 0 bases, with 14 bases between. The CDR3 protein is CASSSPAPVSYNEQFF. The CDR3 region has the DNA TGTGCCAGCAGCTCCCCTGCGCCTGTCTCCTACAATGAGCAGTTCTTC.

For this clone: At the DNA level, this CDR3 is encoded by other sequences in the same sample as well. The V and J genes are TRBV18 and TRBJ1-1, with D maybe TRBD1 (5 bases). V lost 5 bases and J lost 4, with 11 bases in between. The CDR3 is made up of 13 amino acids. From germline, CDR1 is KGHSH and CDR2 LQKENI. CDR3 nucleotide sequence: TGTGCCAGCTCAACGGGGACTGGCACTGAAGCTTTCTTT. Amino acids: CASSTGTGTEAFF. Filled out from reference TRBV18 and TRBJ1-1, the complete variable domain reads NAGVMQNPRHLVRRRGQEARLRCSPMKGHSHVYWYRQLPEEGLKFMVYLQKENIIDESGMPKERFSAEFPKEGPSILRIQQVVRGDSAAYFCASSTGTGTEAFFGQGTRLTVV.

The chain recombines TRBV4-1 with TRBJ1-4; 9 bases match TRBD1. This CDR3 has 15 amino acids. Losses at the gene ends were 3 bases for V and 7 bases for J; bases not matched to a gene: 6. Per germline, CDR1 MGHRA and CDR2 YSYEKL. DNA of the CDR3: TGCGCCAGCAGCCATCCGGGACAGGGAGGTGAAAAACTGTTTTTT. Its protein product is CASSHPGQGGEKLFF.

CDR3 sequence: CASREMKQGRNQPQHF. The CDR3 nucleotides are TGTGCCAGTCGGGAAATGAAACAGGGGCGAAATCAGCCCCAGCATTTT. The genes are TRBV19 and TRBJ1-5; 7 bases match TRBD1. Trimming took 8 bases from V and 4 from J; bases not matched to a gene: 14. This CDR3 spans 16 amino acids. Germline values: CDR1 LNHDA, CDR2 SQIVND (reference sequence).

The CDR3 DNA sequence: TGCAGCGTTGCGTCAGGGGGCGGTCAGCCCCAGCATTTT. It specifies CSVASGGGQPQHF. The rearrangement uses TRBV29-1 and TRBJ1-5; 8 bases match TRBD1. The V gene's germline CDR1 is SQVTM and CDR2 ANQGSEA. The CDR3 loop spans 13 amino acids. V dropped 4 bases and J dropped 6; count of bases not matched to a gene: 5.

The chain's CDR3 is CAWSVQGREPQHF. CDR3 bases: TGTGCCTGGAGTGTACAAGGGAGGGAGCCCCAGCATTTT. The chain is built from TRBV30 and TRBJ1-5; D call uncertain. Trimming stripped 0 bases from V and 8 bases from J, with 11 bases between. The CDR3 has 13 residues. CDR1 is GTSNPN and CDR2 is SVGIG in the germline V gene (reference sequence).

The genes are TRBV24-1 and TRBJ2-1; 9 bases align to TRBD2. The V gene end was trimmed by 2 bases and the J gene end by 6 bases; junction bases not matched to a gene: 7. The germline V gene has CDR1 KGHDR and CDR2 SFDVKD. The CDR3 is 16 amino acids. CDR3 in DNA: TGTGCCACCAGTGATTCCGCGACTAGCGGATTCAATGAGCAGTTCTTC. Its translation: CATSDSATSGFNEQFF.

V gene TRBV19 combines with J gene TRBJ1-2, with 9 bases aligning to TRBD1. Germline CDR1 is LNHDA and CDR2 is SQIVND (reference sequence). Unmatched junction bases numbered 11, after V lost 8 bases and J lost 4 bases. CDR3 length: 15 amino acids. The CDR3 protein is CASLPTTGGAYGYTF. CDR3 nucleotide sequence: TGTGCCAGTTTGCCTACGACAGGGGGAGCCTATGGCTACACCTTC.

The V gene is TRBV28, the J gene TRBJ1-2; no clear D gene. The germline V and J ends were trimmed by 2 bases and 0 bases, with 4 bases remaining between them. There are 13 residues in the CDR3. CDR1 and CDR2 (germline): MDHEN, SYDVKM. The CDR3 DNA reads as TGTGCCAGCAGTTTAGAGACTAACTATGGCTACACCTTC. It is translated as CASSLETNYGYTF.

The rearrangement links TRBV28 to TRBJ2-7, with D perhaps matching TRBD1 or TRBD2 (5 bases each). This CDR3 spans 12 amino acids. Trimming took off 6 bases at V and 4 bases at J, with 10 bases between the two ends. Germline loops: CDR1 MDHEN, CDR2 SYDVKM. The CDR3 nucleotides read TGTGCCAGCAGAGAGGGACCTTACGAGCAGTACTTC. This codes for CASREGPYEQYF.

V gene TRBV5-4 combines with J gene TRBJ2-1; D remains unclear. Germline lookup yields CDR1 SGHNT and CDR2 YYREEE (reference sequence). V was pared by 0 bases and J by 6 bases, with 7 bases between. This CDR3 is built from 13 residues. In nucleotides, the CDR3 is TGTGCCAGCAGCTTGGATCTGCTCAATGAGCAGTTCTTC. It translates to CASSLDLLNEQFF.

The chain combines TRBV30 with TRBJ2-4; no clear D. Germline V gene sequence: CDR1 GTSNPN, CDR2 SVGIG (reference sequence). Trimming shortened V by 4 bases and J by 6 bases, and 13 bases separated the two germline ends. CDR3 length equals 13 residues. The DNA for the CDR3 is TGTGCCTGGACGGGTTCTACCGTAAACATTCAGTACTTC. Amino acid sequence: CAWTGSTVNIQYF.

The V and J genes are TRBV5-1 and TRBJ2-2; 7 bases map to TRBD2. The CDR3 covers 15 residues. V gave up 4 bases and J gave up 5 bases; unmatched junction bases: 8. Per the germline V gene, CDR1 is SGHRS and CDR2 is YFSETQ. The CDR3 loop reads CASSVGTGGTGELFF. Written as DNA, the CDR3 is TGCGCCAGCAGCGTGGGGACGGGGGGAACCGGGGAGCTGTTTTTT.

The chain couples TRBV10-3 to TRBJ2-5; the D is unclear. CDR3 length: 12 amino acids. CDR1 and CDR2 (germline): ENHRY, SYGVKD. V gave up 4 bases and J gave up 5 bases, with 8 bases separating them. The CDR3 DNA reads TGTGCCATCAGTGGTGTGCCGGAGACCCAGTACTTC. As protein: CAISGVPETQYF.

The chain's CDR3 is CASSSPDGLQYF. The CDR3, as DNA: TGTGCCAGCAGCTCGCCAGACGGACTACAGTACTTC. The chain links TRBV28 to TRBJ2-7; tentatively, D is TRBD2 (6 bases). Germline V CDR1 and CDR2: MDHEN, SYDVKM. Trimming took off 6 bases at V and 10 bases at J, with 16 bases between the two ends. The CDR3 runs to 12 residues. Supplemented by reference TRBV28 and TRBJ2-7, the full variable domain reads DVKVTQSSRYLVKRTGEKVFLECVQDMDHENMFWYRQDPGLGLRLIYFSYDVKMKEKGDIPEGYSVSREKKERFSLILESASTNQTSMYLCASSSPDGLQYFGPGTRLTVT.